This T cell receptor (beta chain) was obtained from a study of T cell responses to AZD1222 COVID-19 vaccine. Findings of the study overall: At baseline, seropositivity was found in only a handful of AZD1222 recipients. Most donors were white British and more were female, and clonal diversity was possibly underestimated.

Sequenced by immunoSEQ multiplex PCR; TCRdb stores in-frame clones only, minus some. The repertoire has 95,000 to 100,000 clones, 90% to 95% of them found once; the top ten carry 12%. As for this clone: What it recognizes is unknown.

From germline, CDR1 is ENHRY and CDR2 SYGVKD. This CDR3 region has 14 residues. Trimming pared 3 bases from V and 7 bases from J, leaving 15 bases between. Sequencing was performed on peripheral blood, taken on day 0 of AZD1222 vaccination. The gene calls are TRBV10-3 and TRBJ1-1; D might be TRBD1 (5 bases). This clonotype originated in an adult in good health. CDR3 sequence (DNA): TGTGCCATCAGTGACTCGATCAGGGAGATTGAAGCTTTCTTT. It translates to CAISDSIREIEAFF.